This T cell receptor (beta chain) was found in a study of CD8+ T cells in alopecia areata. Background on the study: Those patients who were treated received oral tofacitinib, which was given at 5 to 10 mg twice daily for moderate-to-severe alopecia areata. Treatment ran 6 to 18 months, with 6 months of follow-up afterward. Study-level findings and limits: Across lesional scalp, and particularly alopecia totalis/universalis, clonality surpassed that of normal scalp.

In regard to this clone: Its antigen is unknown.

RNA was isolated and reverse transcribed to cDNA, the sequencing template. Using immunoSEQ multiplex PCR, the repertoire was profiled, and TCRdb retains in-frame clones only, with some absent. This sample has around 50,000 clones, with around 96% found just once. The germline V gene has CDR1 SEHNR and CDR2 FQNEAQ (reference sequence). This CDR3 region has 15 residues. Trimming pared 1 base from V and 4 bases from J, leaving 11 bases between. Cell sorting was applied to PBMCs, and CD4+ and CD8+ T cells were collected. The chain uses TRBV7-9 and TRBJ1-5; D not certain. Sequences were derived from CD8+ T cells sorted from blood, sampled at week 0. This receptor was identified in a human donor with alopecia areata. This CDR3 is CASSLDTDPNQPQHF. The CDR3 DNA reads as TGTGCCAGCAGCTTAGACACAGACCCTAATCAGCCCCAGCATTTT.